The rows below give T cell receptor beta chains drawn from one sample of a study of blood T cell repertoires in COVID-19. Some clones are missing from TCRdb's copy, which holds only in-frame ones; the method was immunoSEQ multiplex PCR. The sample records 65,000 to 85,000 clones, roughly 89% being singletons. Sequencing was carried out using peripheral blood. The receptors were sampled from a human donor in a cohort sampled during active COVID-19. The CDR3 runs from the conserved cysteine through the conserved F or W. D genes are given only for firm matches. Rows give clone size only sometimes, using once, few, many, or a class for an expanded clone.

d_call clone_size j_call v_call cdr3_length cdr3_nt cdr3_aa
. . TRBJ2-6 TRBV4-3 17 TGCGCCAGCAGCCAAGCTACGCCTAGCTCTGGGGCCAACGTCCTGACTTTC CASSQATPSSGANVLTF
TRBD1 . TRBJ2-4 TRBV6-5 15 TGTGCCAGCAGCGGCGCCGGGACAGGGGAAAACATTCAGTACTTC CASSGAGTGENIQYF
TRBD1 . TRBJ1-2 TRBV7-8 14 TGTGCCAGCAGCTCCCGGGACAGGGTGATCGGCTACACCTTC CASSSRDRVIGYTF
TRBD1 . TRBJ1-1 TRBV5-1 15 TGCGCCAGCAGCCTCGGACAGGGGGCTGTCACTGAAGCTTTCTTT CASSLGQGAVTEAFF
TRBD1 few TRBJ2-7 TRBV5-6 14 TGTGCCAGCAGCCGTGGGACAGGTTCCTACGAGCAGTACTTC CASSRGTGSYEQYF
TRBD2 few TRBJ2-1 TRBV7-9 15 TGTGCCAGCAGCGTCGGGGGGGCCGAGTACAATGAGCAGTTCTTC CASSVGGAEYNEQFF
. . TRBJ1-1 TRBV9 15 TGTGCCAGCAGCGCGGCCCCAACAGGGAACACTGAAGCTTTCTTT CASSAAPTGNTEAFF
TRBD1 . TRBJ1-6 TRBV7-2 16 TGTGCCAGCAGCGCCCGACAGGGGGCAGATAATTCACCCCTCCACTTT CASSARQGADNSPLHF
. . TRBJ1-5 TRBV7-9 15 TGTGCCAGCAGCGAGGACGGGAATAGCAATCAGCCCCAGCATTTT CASSEDGNSNQPQHF
. . TRBJ2-6 TRBV30 14 TGTGCCTGGGCCTGGAGTTCTGGGGCCAACGTCCTGACTTTC CAWAWSSGANVLTF
TRBD1 . TRBJ2-1 TRBV5-1 14 TGCGCCAGCGGTCCCGGGACAGGGGGCGATGAGCAGTTCTTC CASGPGTGGDEQFF
TRBD1 . TRBJ2-1 TRBV7-6 18 TGTGCCAGCAGCCTGGGACAGGGGGTACTAAACTCCTACAATGAGCAGTTCTTC CASSLGQGVLNSYNEQFF
TRBD1 . TRBJ2-1 TRBV7-3 13 TGTGCCAGCAGCATAGGACAGGGGGGTGAGCAGTTCTTC CASSIGQGGEQFF
TRBD1 . TRBJ2-2 TRBV19 15 TGTGCCAGTAGTATGACAGGGGCGCATACCGGGGAGCTGTTTTTT CASSMTGAHTGELFF
. . TRBJ2-1 TRBV6-5 14 TGTGCCAGCAGTCGGGAATACTTCTTCGATGAGCAGTTCTTC CASSREYFFDEQFF
TRBD2 . TRBJ2-3 TRBV9 14 TGTGCCAGCAGCCCCCCGCGGGGGGGAGATACGCAGTATTTT CASSPPRGGDTQYF
. . TRBJ1-6 TRBV5-1 14 TGCGCCAGCAGCTGGCTAGACCTGAGTTCACCCCTCCACTTT CASSWLDLSSPLHF
. . TRBJ1-2 TRBV6-5 14 TGTGCCAGCAGTTACTCTGCAGGGAGGGATGGCTACACCTTC CASSYSAGRDGYTF
TRBD1 . TRBJ1-2 TRBV6-2/TRBV6-3 13 TGTGCCAGCAGTTACGGGACAGGGGGAGGCTACACCTTC CASSYGTGGGYTF
. . TRBJ2-4 TRBV4-3 14 TGCGCCAGCAGCTCCCGGACAGAAGACGGCATTCAGTACTTC CASSSRTEDGIQYF
TRBD1 . TRBJ1-4 TRBV7-9 13 TGTGCCAGCGGCCTCGACAGGGACGAAAAACTGTTTTTT CASGLDRDEKLFF
. . TRBJ2-5 TRBV5-1 13 TGCGCCAGCAGCTTGGGACAGGTGGAGACCCAGTACTTC CASSLGQVETQYF
. once TRBJ1-1 TRBV5-1 15 TGCGCCAGCAGCTTAACCGGGACAATGAACACTGAAGCTTTCTTT CASSLTGTMNTEAFF
TRBD1 . TRBJ2-2 TRBV15 15 TGTGCCACCAGCGGTGAAACAGGGGGCCCTAGGGAGCTGTTTTTT CATSGETGGPRELFF
. . TRBJ1-1 TRBV5-5 13 TGTGCCAGCAGCATGACAGAGAACACTGAAGCTTTCTTT CASSMTENTEAFF
. . TRBJ1-2 TRBV6-1 12 TGTGCCAGCAGTGAACAATCCAGGGTGAACACCTTC CASSEQSRVNTF
. . TRBJ1-1 TRBV3-1/TRBV3-2 13 TGTGCCAGCAGCCCTCCAACAGGGAGTAGGCCTTTCTTT CASSPPTGSRPFF
. . TRBJ2-7 TRBV6-2/TRBV6-3 15 TGTGCCAGCACCCCGGCGGGGACTTTCCCCTACGAGCAGTACTTC CASTPAGTFPYEQYF
TRBD1 . TRBJ2-5 TRBV7-8 15 TGTGCCAGCAGCCGACAGGGGGCGACGGGCGAGACCCAGTACTTC CASSRQGATGETQYF
. . TRBJ1-4 TRBV18 15 TGTGCCACCCAATCCGGGGGGCCGGTAGGAGAAAAACTGTTTTTT CATQSGGPVGEKLFF
TRBD1 . TRBJ1-1 TRBV2 15 TGTGCCAGCAGCGGACAGGGGAGGGGGGCCACTGAAGCTTTCTTT CASSGQGRGATEAFF
. . TRBJ1-2 TRBV2 14 TGTGCCAGCAAGGATTTTACAGCCGGCAAGGGCTACACCTTC CASKDFTAGKGYTF
TRBD1 . TRBJ2-2 TRBV5-1 16 TGCGCCAGCAGCTTGGTTGGACAGGGGGAAGCCGGGGAGCTGTTTTTT CASSLVGQGEAGELFF
TRBD1 . TRBJ1-3 TRBV7-2 15 TGTGCCAGCAGCGTCGCAGGGGGTACTGGAAACACCATATATTTT CASSVAGGTGNTIYF
. . TRBJ1-1 TRBV3-1/TRBV3-2 12 TGTGCCAGCAGCCAAGCTAGCGGAGTAGCTTTCTTT CASSQASGVAFF
. . TRBJ1-6 TRBV2 13 TGTGCCAGCGGTTCGGCAGGTCATTCACCCCTCCACTTT CASGSAGHSPLHF
. . TRBJ1-2 TRBV4-3 15 TGCGCCAGCGGTGATTGGACTCGAGAGGGCTATGGCTACACCTTC CASGDWTREGYGYTF
TRBD1 . TRBJ2-7 TRBV5-1 14 TGCGCCAGCAGCTTGATTCCGGGACAGTACGAGCAGTACTTC CASSLIPGQYEQYF
. . TRBJ1-1 TRBV18 14 TGTGCCAGCTCATCGGACACGATGAACACTGAAGCTTTCTTT CASSSDTMNTEAFF
. . TRBJ1-4 TRBV2 14 TGTGCCAGCAAGGAGGACAGCTCTAATGAAAAACTGTTTTTT CASKEDSSNEKLFF
TRBD1 once TRBJ2-2 TRBV5-1 17 TGCGCCAGCAGCTTTGGGACAGAATATTTCAACACCGGGGAGCTGTTTTTT CASSFGTEYFNTGELFF
TRBD2 . TRBJ2-5 TRBV25-1 16 TGTGCCAGCAGTGAATTTAGCGGGGGCCGCCAAGAGACCCAGTACTTC CASSEFSGGRQETQYF
. . TRBJ1-6 TRBV4-3 16 TGCGCCAGCAGCCAAGAACTAGACACGAGAAATTCACCCCTCCACTTT CASSQELDTRNSPLHF
. . TRBJ1-1 TRBV7-2 13 TGTGCCAGCACCCAGCGGGGGTACACTGAAGCTTTCTTT CASTQRGYTEAFF
TRBD1 . TRBJ1-1 TRBV7-9 14 TGTGCCAGCAGCTTAGGACAGGGGAGGACTGAAGCTTTCTTT CASSLGQGRTEAFF
TRBD2 . TRBJ2-5 TRBV29-1 15 TGCAGCGTTGAAGAACTTGGGCGGGGGGAAGAGACCCAGTACTTC CSVEELGRGEETQYF
. . TRBJ1-4 TRBV9 16 TGTGCCAGCAGCTCCCGAGGGTTCTCAACTAATGAAAAACTGTTTTTT CASSSRGFSTNEKLFF
TRBD1 . TRBJ2-1 TRBV7-8 15 TGTGCCAGCAGCCGAGACAGGGATTCCTACAATGAGCAGTTCTTC CASSRDRDSYNEQFF
TRBD1 . TRBJ1-2 TRBV7-9 15 TGTGCCAGCAGCAAGCCGGGACAGGGGAACTATGGCTACACCTTC CASSKPGQGNYGYTF
. . TRBJ2-3 TRBV6-4 17 TGTGCCAGCAGTCTCCACGCGGCTTTAGCGGGCACAGATACGCAGTATTTT CASSLHAALAGTDTQYF